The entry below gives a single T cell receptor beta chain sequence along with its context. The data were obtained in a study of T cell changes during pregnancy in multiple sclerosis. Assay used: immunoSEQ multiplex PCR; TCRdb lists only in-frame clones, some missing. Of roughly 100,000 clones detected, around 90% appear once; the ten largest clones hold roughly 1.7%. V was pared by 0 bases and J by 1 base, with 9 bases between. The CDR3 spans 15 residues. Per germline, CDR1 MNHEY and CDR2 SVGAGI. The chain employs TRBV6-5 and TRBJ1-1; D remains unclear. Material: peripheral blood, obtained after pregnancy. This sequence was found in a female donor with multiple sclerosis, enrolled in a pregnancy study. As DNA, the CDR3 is TGTGCCAGCAGTTACTCAGTCCCGGGGAACACTGAAGCTTTCTTT. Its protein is CASSYSVPGNTEAFF.